This T cell receptor (beta chain) was identified during a study of blood T cell repertoires in COVID-19. At the level of the study: Material from acute and convalescent COVID-19 was sourced from the United States, Italy and Spain. The analysed material was cDNA or gDNA that came from T cells, B-cell-depleted T cells, or PBMCs.

Per the original data handling: Estimation of nucleated cell counts relied on the amplification of reference gene primers. Clones were sequenced by immunoSEQ multiplex PCR, and TCRdb holds only the in-frame ones, with some missing. D and trimming come from the DNA, and the V and J calls and clone size come from that table. The data contain about 180,000 clones, more than 75% of them singletons. This CDR3 is 16 amino acids long. V was clipped by 5 bases and J by 1 base; unmatched bases: 7. In germline, CDR1 is SGHAT, CDR2 FQNNGV. Recruited during active infection, patients (from Seattle) were subsequently followed longitudinally.

The chain links TRBV11-2 to TRBJ2-4; 8 bases align to TRBD2. Sequencing was carried out using peripheral blood. The origin of this receptor is a person aged 65-85 years with COVID-19, enrolled during active disease. Here the CDR3 DNA reads TGTGCCAGCAGCCCCCCCGGCGGGGGGGCCAAAAACATTCAGTACTTC. Amino acid sequence: CASSPPGGGAKNIQYF.